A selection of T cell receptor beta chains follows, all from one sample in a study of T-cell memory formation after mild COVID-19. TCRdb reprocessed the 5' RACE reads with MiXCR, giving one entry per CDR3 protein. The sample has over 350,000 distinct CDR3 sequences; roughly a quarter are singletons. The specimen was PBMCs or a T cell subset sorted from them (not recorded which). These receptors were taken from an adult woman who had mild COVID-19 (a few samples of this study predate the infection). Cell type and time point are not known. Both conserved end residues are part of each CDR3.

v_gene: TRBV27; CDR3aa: CASSSTNSGNTIYF
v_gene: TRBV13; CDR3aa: CASSSSGGFNEKLFF
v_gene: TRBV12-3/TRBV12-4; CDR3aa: CASSFIREEQYF
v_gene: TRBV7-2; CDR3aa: CASSVTGVSEAFF
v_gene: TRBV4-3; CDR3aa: CASSQEYGEYQPQHF
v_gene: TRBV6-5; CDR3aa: CASSYSITGAQYF
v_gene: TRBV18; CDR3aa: CASSLQPGDSPLHF
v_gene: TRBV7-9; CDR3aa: CASSHRDRFPGELFF
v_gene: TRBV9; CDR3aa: CASSVIQGISNQPQHF
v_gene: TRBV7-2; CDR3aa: CASSLAGTRGYTF
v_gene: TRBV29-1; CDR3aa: CSVGQGSDEQYF
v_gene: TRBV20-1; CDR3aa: CSAPGGDRVYEQYF
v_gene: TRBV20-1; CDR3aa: CSASQTDTQYF
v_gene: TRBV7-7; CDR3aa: CASSLGTGGFYEQYF
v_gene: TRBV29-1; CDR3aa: CSVDGTGGAGAFF
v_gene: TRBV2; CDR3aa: CAILAGGTDTQYF
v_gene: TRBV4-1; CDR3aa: CASSQEEMSIYGYTF
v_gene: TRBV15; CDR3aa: CATSRERRGYNEQFF
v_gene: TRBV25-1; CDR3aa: CASSEDYGYTF
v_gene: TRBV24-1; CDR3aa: CATSAQGGYGYTF
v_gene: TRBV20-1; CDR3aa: CSAGEGTAMGYTF
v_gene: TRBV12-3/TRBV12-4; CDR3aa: CASSFDQPPIIYGYTF
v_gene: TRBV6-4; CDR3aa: CASSNEALANTGELFF
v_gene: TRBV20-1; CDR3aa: CSAGTTANEQFF
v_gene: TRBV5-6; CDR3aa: CASSLMGLAGASKNIQYF
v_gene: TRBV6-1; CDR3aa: CASNADRMTYEQYF
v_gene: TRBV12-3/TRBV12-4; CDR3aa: CASSDQGWTGELFF
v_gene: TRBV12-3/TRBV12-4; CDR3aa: CASSSPGQGLSTSYNEQFF
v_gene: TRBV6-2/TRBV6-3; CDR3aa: CASSNTGTGAYEQYF